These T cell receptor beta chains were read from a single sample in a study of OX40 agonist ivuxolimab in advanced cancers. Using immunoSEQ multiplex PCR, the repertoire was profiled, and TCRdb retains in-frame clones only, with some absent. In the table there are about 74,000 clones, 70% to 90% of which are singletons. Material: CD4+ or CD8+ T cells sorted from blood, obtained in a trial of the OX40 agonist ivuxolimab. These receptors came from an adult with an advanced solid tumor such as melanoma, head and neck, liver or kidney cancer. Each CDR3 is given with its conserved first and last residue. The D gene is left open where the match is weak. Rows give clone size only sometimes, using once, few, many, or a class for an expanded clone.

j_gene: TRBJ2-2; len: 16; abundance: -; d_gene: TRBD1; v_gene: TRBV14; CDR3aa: CASRGGQGLNTGELFF; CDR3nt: TGTGCCAGCAGGGGGGGACAGGGACTGAACACCGGGGAGCTGTTTTTT
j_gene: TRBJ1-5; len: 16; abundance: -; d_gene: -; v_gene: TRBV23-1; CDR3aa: CASSPTQGFSNQPQHF; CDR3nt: TGCGCCAGCAGTCCCACACAGGGCTTTAGCAATCAGCCCCAGCATTTT
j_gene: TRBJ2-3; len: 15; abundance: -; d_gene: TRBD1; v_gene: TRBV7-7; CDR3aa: CASSSQGPRTDTQYF; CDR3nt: TGTGCTAGCAGCTCACAGGGGCCCCGCACAGATACGCAGTATTTT
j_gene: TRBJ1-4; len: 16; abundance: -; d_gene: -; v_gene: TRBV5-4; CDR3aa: CASSPQGTATNEKLFF; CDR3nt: TGTGCCAGCAGCCCCCAGGGGACTGCAACTAATGAAAAACTGTTTTTT
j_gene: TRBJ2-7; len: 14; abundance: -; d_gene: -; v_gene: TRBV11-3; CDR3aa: CASSSTGTQYEQYF; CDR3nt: TGTGCCAGCAGCTCAACCGGGACCCAATACGAGCAGTACTTC
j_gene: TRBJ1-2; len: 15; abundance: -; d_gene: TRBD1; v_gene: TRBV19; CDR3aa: CASSAQGAVSYGYTF; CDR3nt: TGTGCCAGTAGCGCACAGGGGGCCGTCAGCTATGGCTACACCTTC
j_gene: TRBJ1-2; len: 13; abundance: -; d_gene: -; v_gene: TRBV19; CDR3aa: CASSTDSVYGYTF; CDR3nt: TGTGCCAGTAGTACCGACAGCGTGTATGGCTACACCTTC
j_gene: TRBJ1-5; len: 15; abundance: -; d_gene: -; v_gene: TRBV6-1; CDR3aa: CASTEWTPSNQPQHF; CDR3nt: TGTGCCAGCACAGAATGGACACCTAGCAATCAGCCCCAGCATTTT
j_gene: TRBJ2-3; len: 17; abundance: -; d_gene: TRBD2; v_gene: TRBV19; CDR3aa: CASSIPGLAVYTDTQYF; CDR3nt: TGTGCCAGTAGTATCCCGGGACTAGCGGTCTACACAGATACGCAGTATTTT
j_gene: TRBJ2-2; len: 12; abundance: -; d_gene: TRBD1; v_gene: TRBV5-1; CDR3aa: CASSPLTGAPFF; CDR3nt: TGCGCCAGCAGCCCCTTGACAGGGGCCCCGTTTTTT
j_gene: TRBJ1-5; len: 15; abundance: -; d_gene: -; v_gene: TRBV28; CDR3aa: CASSGERYGNQPQHF; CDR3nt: TGTGCCAGCAGCGGGGAACGATATGGCAATCAGCCCCAGCATTTT
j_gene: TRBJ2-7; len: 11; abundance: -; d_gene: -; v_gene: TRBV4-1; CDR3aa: CASSQGREQYF; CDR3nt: TGCGCCAGCAGCCAAGGTCGCGAGCAGTACTTC
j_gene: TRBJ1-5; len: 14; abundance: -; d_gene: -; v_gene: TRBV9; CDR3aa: CASSREQSNQPQHF; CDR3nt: TGTGCCAGCAGCCGAGAACAGAGCAATCAGCCCCAGCATTTT
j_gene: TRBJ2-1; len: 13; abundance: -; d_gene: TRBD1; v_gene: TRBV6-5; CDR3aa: CASRGTGYSEQFF; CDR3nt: TGTGCCAGCAGGGGGACAGGGTACAGTGAGCAGTTCTTC
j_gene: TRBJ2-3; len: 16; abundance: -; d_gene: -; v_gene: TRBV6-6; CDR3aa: CASSRGQPSTADTQYF; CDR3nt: TGTGCCAGCAGCCGTGGACAGCCCAGCACGGCAGATACGCAGTATTTT
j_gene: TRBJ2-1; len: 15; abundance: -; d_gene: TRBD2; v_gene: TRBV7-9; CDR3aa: CASSLGAGVGNEQFF; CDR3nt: TGTGCCAGCAGCTTAGGAGCGGGAGTCGGCAATGAGCAGTTCTTC
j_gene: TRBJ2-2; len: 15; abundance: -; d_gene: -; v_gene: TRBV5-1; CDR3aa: CASSLGKQNTGELFF; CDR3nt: TGCGCCAGCAGCTTGGGGAAACAGAACACCGGGGAGCTGTTTTTT
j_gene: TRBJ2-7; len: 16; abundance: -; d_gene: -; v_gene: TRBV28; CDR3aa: CASSPQGGLVSYEQYF; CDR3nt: TGTGCCAGCAGTCCCCAAGGTGGGTTGGTATCCTACGAGCAGTACTTC
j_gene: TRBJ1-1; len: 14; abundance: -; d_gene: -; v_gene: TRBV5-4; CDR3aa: CASSLGSRSTEAFF; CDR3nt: TGTGCCAGCAGCTTGGGGAGTAGGAGCACTGAAGCTTTCTTT
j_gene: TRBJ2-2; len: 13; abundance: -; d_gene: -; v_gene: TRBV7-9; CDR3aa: CASSLAGIGELFF; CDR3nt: TGTGCCAGCAGCTTAGCGGGGATTGGGGAGCTGTTTTTT
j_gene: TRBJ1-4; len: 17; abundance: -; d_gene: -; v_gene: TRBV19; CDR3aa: CASSIVGAAATNEKLFF; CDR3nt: TGTGCCAGTAGTATAGTAGGGGCGGCCGCAACTAATGAAAAACTGTTTTTT
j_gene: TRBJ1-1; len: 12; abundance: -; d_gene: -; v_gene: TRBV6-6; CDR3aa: CASSDSSTSAFF; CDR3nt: TGTGCCAGCAGCGACAGCTCGACCTCTGCTTTCTTT
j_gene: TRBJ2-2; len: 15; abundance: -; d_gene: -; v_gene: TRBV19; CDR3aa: CASRLGVSNTGELFF; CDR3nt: TGTGCCAGTCGATTGGGGGTATCGAACACCGGGGAGCTGTTTTTT
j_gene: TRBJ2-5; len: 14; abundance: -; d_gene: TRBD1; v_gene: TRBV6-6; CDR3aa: CASSYGTGDETQYF; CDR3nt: TGTGCCAGCAGTTACGGGACAGGGGATGAGACCCAGTACTTC
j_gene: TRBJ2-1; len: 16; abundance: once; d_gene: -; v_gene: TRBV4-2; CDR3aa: CASSLSGAVPYNEQFF; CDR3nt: TGTGCCAGCAGCCTATCTGGGGCAGTTCCCTACAATGAGCAGTTCTTC
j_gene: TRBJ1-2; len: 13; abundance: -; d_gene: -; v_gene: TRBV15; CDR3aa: CATSRGPNYGYTF; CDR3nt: TGTGCCACCAGCAGAGGACCAAACTATGGCTACACCTTC
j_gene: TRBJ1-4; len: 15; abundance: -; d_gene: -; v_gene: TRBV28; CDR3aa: CASSLTGATNEKLFF; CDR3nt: TGTGCCAGCAGTTTAACGGGGGCAACTAATGAAAAACTGTTTTTT
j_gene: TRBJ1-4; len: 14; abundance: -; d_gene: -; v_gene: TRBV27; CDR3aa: CARRGDATNEKLFF; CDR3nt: TGTGCCCGCAGGGGTGATGCAACTAATGAAAAACTGTTTTTT
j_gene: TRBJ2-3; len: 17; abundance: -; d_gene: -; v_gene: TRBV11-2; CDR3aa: CASSLGQFFSNTDTQYF; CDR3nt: TGTGCCAGCAGCTTAGGACAGTTCTTCTCGAACACAGATACGCAGTATTTT
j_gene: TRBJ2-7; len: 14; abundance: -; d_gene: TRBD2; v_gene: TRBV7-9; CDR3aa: CASSLTSGNYEQYF; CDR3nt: TGTGCCAGCAGCTTGACTAGCGGGAACTACGAGCAGTACTTC
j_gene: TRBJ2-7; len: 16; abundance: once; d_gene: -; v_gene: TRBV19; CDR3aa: CASSLTSTGPPYEQYF; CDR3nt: TGTGCCAGTAGTTTAACGTCGACAGGCCCGCCCTACGAGCAGTACTTC
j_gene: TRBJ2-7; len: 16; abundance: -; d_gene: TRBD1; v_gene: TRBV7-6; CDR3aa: CASGLNPGTGGIQQYF; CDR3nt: TGTGCCAGCGGCTTAAACCCAGGCACAGGGGGTATTCAGCAGTACTTC
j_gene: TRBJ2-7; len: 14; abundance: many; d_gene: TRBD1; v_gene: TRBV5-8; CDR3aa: CASRGTGGAYEQYF; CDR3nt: TGTGCCAGCAGAGGGACAGGGGGGGCCTACGAGCAGTACTTC
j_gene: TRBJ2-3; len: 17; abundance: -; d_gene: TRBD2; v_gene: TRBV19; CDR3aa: CASTPNAVAGFTDTQYF; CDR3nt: TGTGCCAGTACCCCAAATGCGGTAGCGGGGTTCACAGATACGCAGTATTTT
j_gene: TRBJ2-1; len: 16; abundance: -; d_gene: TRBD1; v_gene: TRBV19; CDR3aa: CASSRGDRGRHNEQFF; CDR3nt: TGTGCCAGTAGCCGAGGCGACAGGGGGAGACACAATGAGCAGTTCTTC
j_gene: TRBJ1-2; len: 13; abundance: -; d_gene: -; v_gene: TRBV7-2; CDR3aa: CASSFLRGGGYTF; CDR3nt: TGTGCCAGCAGCTTTCTTCGGGGGGGTGGCTACACCTTC
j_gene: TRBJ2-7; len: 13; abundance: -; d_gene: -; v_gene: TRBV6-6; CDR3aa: CASSPTGLREQYF; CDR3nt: TGTGCCAGCAGTCCAACAGGGCTCCGCGAGCAGTACTTC
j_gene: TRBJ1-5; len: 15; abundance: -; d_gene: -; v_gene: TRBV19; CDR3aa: CASSTAALSNQPQHF; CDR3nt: TGTGCCAGTAGTACGGCAGCTCTTAGCAATCAGCCCCAGCATTTT
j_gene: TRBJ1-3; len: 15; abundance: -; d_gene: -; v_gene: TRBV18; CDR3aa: CASSPSMATGNTVYF; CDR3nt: TGTGCCAGCTCACCGTCGATGGCCACTGGAAACACCGTATATTTT
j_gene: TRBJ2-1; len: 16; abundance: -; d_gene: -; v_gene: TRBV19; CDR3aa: CASSIDRSGPYNEQFF; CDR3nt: TGTGCCAGTAGTATAGATAGAAGTGGACCTTACAATGAGCAGTTCTTC
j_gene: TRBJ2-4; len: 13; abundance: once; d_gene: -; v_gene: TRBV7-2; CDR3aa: CASSPRGFDIQYF; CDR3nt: TGTGCCAGCAGCCCACGAGGGTTTGACATTCAGTACTTC
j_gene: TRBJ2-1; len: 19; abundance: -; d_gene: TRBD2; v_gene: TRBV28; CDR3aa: CASNQVPGLAGSSYNEQFF; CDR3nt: TGTGCCAGCAATCAAGTCCCGGGACTAGCGGGGAGTTCCTACAATGAGCAGTTCTTC
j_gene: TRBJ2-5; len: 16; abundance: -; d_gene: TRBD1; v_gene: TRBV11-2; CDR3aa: CASSHGTAHSGETQYF; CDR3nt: TGTGCCAGCAGCCATGGGACAGCCCATTCAGGGGAGACCCAGTACTTC
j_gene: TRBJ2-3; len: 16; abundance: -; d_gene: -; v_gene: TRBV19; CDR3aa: CASSIPRGGGPDTQYF; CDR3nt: TGTGCCAGTAGTATACCACGGGGAGGGGGCCCAGATACGCAGTATTTT
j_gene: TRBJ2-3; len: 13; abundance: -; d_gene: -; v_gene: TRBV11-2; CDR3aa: CASSLAGEHTQYF; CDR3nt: TGTGCCAGCAGCTTAGCGGGAGAACACACGCAGTATTTT
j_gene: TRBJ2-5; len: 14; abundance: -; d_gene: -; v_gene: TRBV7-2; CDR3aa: CASSLNTVRETQYF; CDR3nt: TGTGCCAGCAGCTTAAACACAGTGAGGGAGACCCAGTACTTC
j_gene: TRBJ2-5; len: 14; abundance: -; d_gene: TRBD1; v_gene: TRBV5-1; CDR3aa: CASSLETGGETQYF; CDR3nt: TGCGCCAGCAGCCTCGAGACAGGGGGAGAGACCCAGTACTTC
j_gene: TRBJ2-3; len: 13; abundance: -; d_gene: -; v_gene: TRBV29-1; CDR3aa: CSVEDLRGSTQYF; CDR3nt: TGCAGCGTTGAAGATCTACGGGGAAGTACGCAGTATTTT
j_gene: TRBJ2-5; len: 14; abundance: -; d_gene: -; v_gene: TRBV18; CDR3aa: CASSPLKVWETQYF; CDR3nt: TGTGCCAGCTCACCACTCAAAGTCTGGGAGACCCAGTACTTC